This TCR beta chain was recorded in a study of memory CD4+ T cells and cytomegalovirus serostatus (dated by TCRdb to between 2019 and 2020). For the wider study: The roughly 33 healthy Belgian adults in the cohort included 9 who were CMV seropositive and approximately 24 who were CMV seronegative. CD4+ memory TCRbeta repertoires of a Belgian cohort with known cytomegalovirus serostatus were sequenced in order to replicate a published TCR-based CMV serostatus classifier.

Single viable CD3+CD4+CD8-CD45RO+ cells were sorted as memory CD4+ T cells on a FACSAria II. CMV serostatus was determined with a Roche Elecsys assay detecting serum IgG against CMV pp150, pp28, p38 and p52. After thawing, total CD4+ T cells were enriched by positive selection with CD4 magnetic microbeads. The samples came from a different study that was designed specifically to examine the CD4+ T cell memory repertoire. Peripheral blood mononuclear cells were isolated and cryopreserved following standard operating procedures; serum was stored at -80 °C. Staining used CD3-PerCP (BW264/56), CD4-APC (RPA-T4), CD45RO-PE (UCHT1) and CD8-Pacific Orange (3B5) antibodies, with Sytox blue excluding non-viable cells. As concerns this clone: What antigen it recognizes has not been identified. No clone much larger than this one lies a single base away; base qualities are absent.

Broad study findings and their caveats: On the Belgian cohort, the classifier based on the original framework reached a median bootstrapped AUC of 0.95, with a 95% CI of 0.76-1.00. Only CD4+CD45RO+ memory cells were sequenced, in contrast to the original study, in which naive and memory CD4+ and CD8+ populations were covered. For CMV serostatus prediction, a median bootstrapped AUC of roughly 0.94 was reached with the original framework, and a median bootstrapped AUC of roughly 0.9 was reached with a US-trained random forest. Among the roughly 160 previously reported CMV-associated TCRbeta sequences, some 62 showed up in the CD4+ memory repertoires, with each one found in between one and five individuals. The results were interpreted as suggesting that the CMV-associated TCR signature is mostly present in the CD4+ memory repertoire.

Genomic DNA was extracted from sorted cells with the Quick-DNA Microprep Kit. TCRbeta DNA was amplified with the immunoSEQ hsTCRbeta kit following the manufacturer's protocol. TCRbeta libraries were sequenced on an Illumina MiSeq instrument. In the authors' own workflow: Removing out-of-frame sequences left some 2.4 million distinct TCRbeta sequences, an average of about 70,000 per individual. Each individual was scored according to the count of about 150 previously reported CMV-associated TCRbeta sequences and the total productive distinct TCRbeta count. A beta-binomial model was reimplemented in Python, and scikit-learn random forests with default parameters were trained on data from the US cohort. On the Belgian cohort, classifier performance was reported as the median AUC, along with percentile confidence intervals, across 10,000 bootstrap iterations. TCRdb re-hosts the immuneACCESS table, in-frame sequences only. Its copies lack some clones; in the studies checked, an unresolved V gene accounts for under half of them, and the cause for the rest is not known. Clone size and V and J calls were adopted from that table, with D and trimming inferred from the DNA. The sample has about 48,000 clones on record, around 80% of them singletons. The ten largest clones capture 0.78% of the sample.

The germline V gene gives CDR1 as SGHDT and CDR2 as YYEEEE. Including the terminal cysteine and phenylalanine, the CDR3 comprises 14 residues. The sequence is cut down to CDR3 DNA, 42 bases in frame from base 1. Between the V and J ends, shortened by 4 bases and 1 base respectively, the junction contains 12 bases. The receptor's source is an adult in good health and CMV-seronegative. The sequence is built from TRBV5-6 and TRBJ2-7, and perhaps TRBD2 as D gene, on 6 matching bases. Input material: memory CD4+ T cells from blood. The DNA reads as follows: TGTGCCAGCAGCCTGCTCGGAGGGTCCTACGAGCAGTACTTC. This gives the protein CASSLLGGSYEQYF.